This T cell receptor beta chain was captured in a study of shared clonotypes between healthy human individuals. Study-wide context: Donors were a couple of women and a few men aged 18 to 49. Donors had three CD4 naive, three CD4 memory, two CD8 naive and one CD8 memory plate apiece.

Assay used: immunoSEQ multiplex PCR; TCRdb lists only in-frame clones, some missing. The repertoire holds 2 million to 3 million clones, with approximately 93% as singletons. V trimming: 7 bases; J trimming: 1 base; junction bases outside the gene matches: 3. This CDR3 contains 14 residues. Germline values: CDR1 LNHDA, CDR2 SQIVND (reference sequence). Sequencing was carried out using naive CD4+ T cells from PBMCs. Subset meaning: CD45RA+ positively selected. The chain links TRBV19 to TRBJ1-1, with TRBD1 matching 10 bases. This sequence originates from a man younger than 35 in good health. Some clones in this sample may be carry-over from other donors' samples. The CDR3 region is CASTRQGANTEAFF. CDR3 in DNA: TGTGCCAGTACCAGACAGGGGGCGAACACTGAAGCTTTCTTT.